This passage covers 20 T cell receptor beta chains from one sample sequenced in a study of shared clonotypes between healthy human individuals. The table came from immunoSEQ multiplex PCR; TCRdb's copy has only in-frame clones and leaves some out. The table has about 2.2 million clones, 85% to 95% seen once. Naivety among CD8 cells was defined by CD45RO negativity and positive CCR7 selection, thereby excluding terminally differentiated effector memory CD45RA+ cells. The sequenced sample consisted of naive CD8+ T cells from PBMCs. The receptor source for this set is a man younger than 30 in good health. Some clones in this sample may be carry-over from other donors' samples.

The rearrangement uses TRBV27 and TRBJ1-1, with a possible D match to TRBD1 (6 bases). Germline V gene lookup returns CDR1 MNHEY and CDR2 SMNVEV (reference sequence). The ends were cut back, 6 bases at V and 6 bases at J, with 20 bases in the middle. There are 15 residues in the CDR3. The CDR3 here is CASRKGGIRGPEAFF. For the CDR3, the DNA is TGTGCCAGCAGAAAGGGTGGGATCAGGGGACCTGAAGCTTTCTTT.

Here the CDR3 reads CASSIVSAPSYEQYF. In DNA, the CDR3 is TGTGCCAGTAGTATCGTTTCGGCGCCGAGCTACGAGCAGTACTTC. The chain carries TRBV19 and TRBJ2-7; D gene unclear. V was clipped by 3 bases and J by 3 bases, with 15 bases between them. CDR1 is LNHDA and CDR2 is SQIVND in the germline V gene (reference sequence). There are 15 residues in the CDR3.

The J gene is TRBJ2-2, the V gene TRBV7-6; 7 bases are shared with TRBD1. The CDR3 spans 17 residues. V shed 5 bases, J shed 6 bases, and the junction held 15 bases outside the gene matches. Germline CDR1 SGHVS, CDR2 FNYEAQ. The CDR3 here is CASSAITGEYGSGELFF. CDR3 bases: TGTGCCAGCAGCGCCATTACAGGGGAGTATGGCTCCGGGGAGCTGTTTTTT. Filled out from reference TRBV7-6 and TRBJ2-2, the complete variable domain reads GAGVSQSPRYKVTKRGQDVALRCDPISGHVSLYWYRQALGQGPEFLTYFNYEAQQDKSGLPNDRFSAERPEGSISTLTIQRTEQRDSAMYRCASSAITGEYGSGELFFGEGSRLTVL.

This clone was seen a single time. The chain uses TRBV7-9 and TRBJ2-4, with a tentative D call TRBD1 (7 bases). V was trimmed by 3 bases and J by 13 bases, leaving 22 bases between them. Germline V gene sequence: CDR1 SEHNR, CDR2 FQNEAQ (reference sequence). The length of the CDR3 is 15 residues. The CDR3 DNA reads TGTGCCAGCAGCTTCGTAGGACAGGCCGGGGGAGAACAGTACTTC. Translation: CASSFVGQAGGEQYF.

Regarding this clone: Additional DNA sequences in this sample encode the identical CDR3. This rearrangement joins TRBV29-1 to TRBJ2-7; D remains ambiguous. With 7 bases removed from V and 1 base from J, the gap between germline ends came to 11 bases. Germline CDR1 and CDR2: SQVTM and ANQGSEA. The CDR3 loop spans 12 amino acids. CDR3 coding DNA: TGCAGCGCCCTTCTTGGATCCTACGAGCAGTACTTC. As protein: CSALLGSYEQYF.

The chain couples TRBV20-1 to TRBJ2-1, with D possibly matching TRBD2 (6 bases). CDR1 is DFQATT, CDR2 SNEGSKA, per germline (reference sequence). Deletions cut 4 bases from V and 9 bases from J, with 10 bases between. This CDR3 spans 11 amino acids. DNA of the CDR3: TGCAGTGCTACCTCGGGACTTGAGCAGTTCTTC. It is translated as CSATSGLEQFF.

The V call is TRBV19, the J call TRBJ1-5; maybe TRBD1 (5 bases). With 3 bases removed from V and 4 bases from J, the gap between germline ends came to 13 bases. CDR3 length: 15 amino acids. The V gene's germline CDR1 is LNHDA and CDR2 SQIVND (reference sequence). The CDR3 reads CASSMLDTINQPQHF. The CDR3 bases are TGTGCCAGTAGTATGTTGGACACAATAAATCAGCCCCAGCATTTT. The variable domain in full, completed from reference TRBV19 and TRBJ1-5, reads DGGITQSPKYLFRKEGQNVTLSCEQNLNHDAMYWYRQDPGQGLRLIYYSQIVNDFQKGDIAEGYSVSREKKESFPLTVTSAQKNPTAFYLCASSMLDTINQPQHFGDGTRLSIL.

The chain carries TRBV19 and TRBJ2-7; TRBD1 aligns across 10 bases. Looked up from germline, CDR1 is LNHDA and CDR2 is SQIVND (reference sequence). V gave up 6 bases and J gave up 3 bases; unmatched junction bases: 2. CDR3 size: 13 residues. The CDR3 region has the DNA TGTGCCAGTAGCCGGACAGGGGGCTACGAGCAGTACTTC. Translating it yields CASSRTGGYEQYF.

This sequence joins TRBV6-5 and TRBJ2-7; a possible D gene is TRBD2 (5 bases). Germline-derived CDR1 and CDR2 are MNHEY and SVGAGI. V lost 5 bases and J lost 0, with 11 bases in between. This CDR3 has 14 amino acids. This CDR3 reads CASSSRGVSYEQYF. The DNA of the CDR3 is TGTGCCAGCAGTAGTCGGGGAGTCTCCTACGAGCAGTACTTC.

This rearrangement joins TRBV5-5 to TRBJ2-1; D remains unclear. The V end was cut by 2 bases, the J end by 0 bases, with 12 bases between. The CDR3 is 16 residues long. In germline, CDR1 is SGHKS, CDR2 YYEKEE (reference sequence). The CDR3 loop is CASSFQALSSYNEQFF. For the CDR3, the DNA is TGTGCCAGCAGCTTCCAGGCGCTAAGCTCCTACAATGAGCAGTTCTTC.

The chain carries TRBV9 and TRBJ2-2; TRBD1 matches 12 bases. J lost 6 bases, V lost 0 bases, and 6 bases had no gene match. The CDR3 extends over 17 amino acids. Germline CDR1 and CDR2: SGDLS and YYNGEE. The CDR3 nucleotides read TGTGCCAGCAGCGTAGCCGGGACAGGGGGCGCTGCCGGGGAGCTGTTTTTT. It yields the protein CASSVAGTGGAAGELFF.

The CDR3 region is CASIEGGGSVSNYGYTF. The CDR3 bases are TGTGCCAGCATCGAAGGGGGCGGCTCCGTTTCTAACTATGGCTACACCTTC. The chain couples TRBV28 to TRBJ1-2; 7 bases are shared with TRBD1. Per the germline V gene, CDR1 is MDHEN and CDR2 is SYDVKM. The CDR3 length is 17 residues. V gave up 7 bases and J gave up 0 bases; unmatched junction bases: 14.

The chain recombines TRBV5-4 with TRBJ2-5, with a possible D match to TRBD2 (6 bases). The V gene's germline CDR1 is SGHNT and CDR2 YYREEE (reference sequence). This CDR3 is built from 12 residues. The V gene lost 3 bases and the J gene lost 4 bases, with 7 bases spanning the gap. The CDR3 DNA reads TGTGCCAGCAGCTGGGACTTAGAGACCCAGTACTTC. Amino acids: CASSWDLETQYF.

The V call is TRBV7-8, the J call TRBJ2-7, with D hard to call. The CDR3 has 14 amino acids. Germline V gene sequence: CDR1 SGHVS, CDR2 FQNEAQ. V was pared by 2 bases and J by 0 bases, with 8 bases between. The CDR3 sequence is CASSLIGSSYEQYF. DNA for the CDR3: TGTGCCAGCAGCTTAATTGGCAGCTCCTACGAGCAGTACTTC. The whole variable domain, remainder taken from reference TRBV7-8 and TRBJ2-7, is GAGVSQSPRYKVAKRGQDVALRCDPISGHVSLFWYQQALGQGPEFLTYFQNEAQLDKSGLPSDRFFAERPEGSVSTLKIQRTQQEDSAVYLCASSLIGSSYEQYFGPGTRLTVT.

This chain uses TRBV27 with TRBJ1-1; no firm D call. The CDR3 sequence is 13 residues long. Germline CDR1 and CDR2: MNHEY and SMNVEV (reference sequence). With 3 bases removed from V and 1 base from J, the gap between germline ends came to 6 bases. The CDR3 sequence: CASSFQRNTEAFF. The CDR3 DNA reads TGTGCCAGCAGTTTCCAAAGGAACACTGAAGCTTTCTTT.

This sequence joins TRBV5-1 and TRBJ2-7, with a tentative D call TRBD2 (5 bases). The CDR3 is 15 residues long. Trimming took off 4 bases at V and 0 bases at J, with 14 bases between the two ends. Germline V gives CDR1 SGHRS, CDR2 YFSETQ. CDR3 DNA sequence: TGCGCCAGCAGCCCGGGAACAGTTTACTCCTACGAGCAGTACTTC. Amino acid sequence: CASSPGTVYSYEQYF. The whole variable domain, remainder taken from reference TRBV5-1 and TRBJ2-7, is KAGVTQTPRYLIKTRGQQVTLSCSPISGHRSVSWYQQTPGQGLQFLFEYFSETQRNKGNFPGRFSGRQFSNSRSEMNVSTLELGDSALYLCASSPGTVYSYEQYFGPGTRLTVT.

The gene calls are TRBV27 and TRBJ1-2, with D perhaps TRBD1 (5 bases). Looked up from germline, CDR1 is MNHEY and CDR2 is SMNVEV (reference sequence). Trimming pared 3 bases from V and 7 bases from J, leaving 15 bases between. This CDR3 region has 14 residues. The CDR3 loop reads CASSLAGTQAGYTF. CDR3 DNA: TGTGCCAGCAGTTTGGCAGGGACCCAGGCTGGCTACACCTTC.

V and J are TRBV9 and TRBJ2-7; the D gene is possibly TRBD2 (5 bases). This CDR3 has 14 amino acids. Germline CDR1 SGDLS, CDR2 YYNGEE. V was shortened by 0 bases and J by 0 bases, with 7 bases between the two germline ends. The CDR3 nucleotides read TGTGCCAGCAGCGTAGAGCGGAGCTCCTACGAGCAGTACTTC. The encoded protein is CASSVERSSYEQYF.

The genes are TRBV13 and TRBJ1-1; no reliable D call. The V gene's germline CDR1 is PRHDT and CDR2 FYEKMQ (reference sequence). CDR3 length equals 14 residues. Deletions cut 2 bases from V and 0 bases from J, with 7 bases between. The CDR3 region is CASSLRRMNTEAFF. The CDR3 DNA sequence: TGTGCCAGCAGCTTAAGACGTATGAACACTGAAGCTTTCTTT.

The chain combines TRBV5-1 with TRBJ2-7; no reliable D call. With 4 bases removed from V and 3 bases from J, the gap between germline ends came to 14 bases. Germline V gene data show CDR1 as SGHRS and CDR2 as YFSETQ. The CDR3 runs to 14 residues. CDR3 amino acids: CASSTWTGNYEQYF. The CDR3 DNA is TGCGCCAGCAGCACATGGACGGGTAACTACGAGCAGTACTTC.